Each of the 6 T cell receptor beta chains below was sequenced from the same sample in a study of shared clonotypes between healthy human individuals. The repertoire was sequenced with immunoSEQ multiplex PCR; TCRdb's copy has only in-frame clones and lacks some. The sample carries hundreds of thousands of clones, around 97% recorded once. Input material: naive CD4+ T cells sorted from blood. Specified subset: CD45RA+ positively selected. All receptors derive from a woman between 25 and 40 years old in good health.

V gene TRBV15 combines with J gene TRBJ2-7; 8 bases map to TRBD2. Germline V CDR1 and CDR2: LNHNV, YYDKDF (reference sequence). The CDR3 extends over 16 amino acids. Trimming at V came to 1 base and at J to 0 bases, leaving 5 bases not matched to a gene. The CDR3 coding sequence is TGTGCCACCAGCAGAGGCCACAGCGGGAGCTCCTACGAGCAGTACTTC. Encoded protein: CATSRGHSGSSYEQYF.

This clone was seen a few times. This chain uses TRBV2 with TRBJ1-1; D is unresolved. The V end was cut by 5 bases, the J end by 6 bases, with 7 bases between. This CDR3 spans 11 amino acids. Germline values: CDR1 SNHLY, CDR2 FYNNEI. CDR3 protein: CASSTRPEAFF. DNA of the CDR3: TGTGCCAGCAGTACGAGACCTGAAGCTTTCTTT.

The chain employs TRBV11-2 and TRBJ2-1, with D perhaps TRBD1 (6 bases). Trimming took off 5 bases at V and 7 bases at J, with 15 bases between the two ends. Germline CDR1 reads SGHAT; CDR2 reads FQNNGV. There are 14 residues in the CDR3. The CDR3 reads CASSPVRGRNEQFF. As DNA, the CDR3 is TGTGCCAGCAGCCCGGTCAGGGGCCGAAATGAGCAGTTCTTC.

The chain is built from TRBV5-4 and TRBJ2-1; TRBD1 agrees at 11 bases. Unmatched junction bases numbered 4, after V lost 4 bases and J lost 4 bases. Germline CDR1 is SGHNT and CDR2 is YYREEE (reference sequence). The CDR3 length is 15 residues. This CDR3 is CASSVGQGEYNEQFF. The DNA for the CDR3 is TGTGCCAGCAGCGTGGGACAGGGGGAATACAATGAGCAGTTCTTC.

This chain links TRBV7-3 with TRBJ1-1; D possibly corresponds to TRBD1 (6 bases). The CDR3 is 13 amino acids. V was cut by 1 base and J by 10 bases, with 13 bases left in between. Germline V CDR1 and CDR2: SGHTA, FQGTGA. This CDR3 reads CASSLKQGAAAFF. The CDR3 nucleotides read TGTGCCAGCAGCTTAAAACAGGGCGCCGCAGCTTTCTTT.

The V and J genes are TRBV7-9 and TRBJ2-1; D remains ambiguous. With 5 bases removed from V and 4 bases from J, the gap between germline ends came to 12 bases. The CDR3 consists of 14 residues. The germline CDR1 and CDR2 sequences are SEHNR and FQNEAQ (reference sequence). CDR3 nucleotides: TGTGCCAGCAGCCCCCGCGAGCGTTACAATGAGCAGTTCTTC. Amino acids: CASSPRERYNEQFF. The full variable domain, its missing parts supplied by reference TRBV7-9 and TRBJ2-1, is DTGVSQNPRHKITKRGQNVTFRCDPISEHNRLYWYRQTLGQGPEFLTYFQNEAQLEKSRLLSDRFSAERPKGSFSTLEIQRTEQGDSAMYLCASSPRERYNEQFFGPGTRLTVL.